This T cell receptor beta chain was obtained from a study of T cells in tuberculosis. Findings and limits, study-wide: Smaller distances to GMM-specific TCRs suggested their expansion in active tuberculosis. Using the GMM-specific repertoire gave about 85% accuracy versus roughly 74% with motifs.

The protocol was immunoSEQ multiplex PCR, while the TCRdb copy is restricted to in-frame clones and leaves out a portion. The sample consists of 9,500 to 13,000 clones, over 90% of them appearing once. Concerning this clone: The antigen remains undetermined.

Trimming cost V 0 bases and J 4 bases; bases outside gene matches: 6. CDR3 length: 15 amino acids. CDR1 and CDR2 from the germline V gene are SGHDT and YYEEEE. The specimen was PBMCs. The V and J genes are TRBV5-6 and TRBJ2-7, with 8 bases identical to TRBD2. This TCR derives from an adult with tuberculosis. CDR3: CASSLGVAGWYEQYF. The CDR3 DNA follows: TGTGCCAGCAGCTTGGGGGTAGCGGGATGGTACGAGCAGTACTTC.